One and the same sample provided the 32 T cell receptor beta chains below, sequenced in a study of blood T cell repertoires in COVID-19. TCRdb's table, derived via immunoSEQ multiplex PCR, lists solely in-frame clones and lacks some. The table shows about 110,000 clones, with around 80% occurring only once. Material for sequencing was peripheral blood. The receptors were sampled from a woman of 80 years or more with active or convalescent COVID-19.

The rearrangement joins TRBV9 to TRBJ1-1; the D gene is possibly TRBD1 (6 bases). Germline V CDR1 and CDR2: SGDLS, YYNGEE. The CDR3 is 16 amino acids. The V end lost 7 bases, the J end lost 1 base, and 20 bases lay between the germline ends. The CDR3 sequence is CASAPQGRSRNTEAFF. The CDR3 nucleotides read TGTGCCAGCGCCCCCCAGGGGCGCTCCCGGAACACTGAAGCTTTCTTT.

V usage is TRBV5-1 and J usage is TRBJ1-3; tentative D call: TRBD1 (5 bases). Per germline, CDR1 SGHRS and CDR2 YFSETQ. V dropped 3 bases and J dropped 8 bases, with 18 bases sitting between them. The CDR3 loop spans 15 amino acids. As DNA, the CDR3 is TGCGCCAGCAGCTCTCAGGGTCCCAGGTCGGACACCATATATTTT. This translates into CASSSQGPRSDTIYF.

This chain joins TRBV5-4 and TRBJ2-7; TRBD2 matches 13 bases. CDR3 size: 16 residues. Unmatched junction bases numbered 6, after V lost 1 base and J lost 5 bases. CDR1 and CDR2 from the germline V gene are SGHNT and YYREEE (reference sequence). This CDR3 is CASSLKLAGGPDEQYF. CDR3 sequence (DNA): TGTGCCAGCAGCTTGAAACTAGCGGGAGGGCCGGACGAGCAGTACTTC. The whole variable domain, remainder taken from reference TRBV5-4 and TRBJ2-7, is ETGVTQSPTHLIKTRGQQVTLRCSSQSGHNTVSWYQQALGQGPQFIFQYYREEENGRGNFPPRFSGLQFPNYSSELNVNALELDDSALYLCASSLKLAGGPDEQYFGPGTRLTVT.

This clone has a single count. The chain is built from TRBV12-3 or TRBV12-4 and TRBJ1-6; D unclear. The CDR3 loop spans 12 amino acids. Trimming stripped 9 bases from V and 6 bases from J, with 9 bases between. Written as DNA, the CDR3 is TGTGCCAGTTCCACAGTTAATTCACCCCTCCACTTT. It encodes CASSTVNSPLHF.

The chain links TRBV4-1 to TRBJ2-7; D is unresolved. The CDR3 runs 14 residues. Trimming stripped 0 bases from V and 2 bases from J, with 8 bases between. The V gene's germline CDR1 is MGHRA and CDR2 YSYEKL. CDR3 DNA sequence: TGCGCCAGCAGCCAAGAGGCACAGACCTACGAGCAGTACTTC. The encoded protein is CASSQEAQTYEQYF.

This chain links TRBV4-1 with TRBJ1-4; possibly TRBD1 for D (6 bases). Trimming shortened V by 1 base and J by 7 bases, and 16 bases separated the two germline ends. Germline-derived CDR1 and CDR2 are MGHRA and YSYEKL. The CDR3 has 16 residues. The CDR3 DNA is TGCGCCAGCAGCCAAGTGGGCGGGGGGGGCGGTGAAAAACTGTTTTTT. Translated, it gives CASSQVGGGGGEKLFF.

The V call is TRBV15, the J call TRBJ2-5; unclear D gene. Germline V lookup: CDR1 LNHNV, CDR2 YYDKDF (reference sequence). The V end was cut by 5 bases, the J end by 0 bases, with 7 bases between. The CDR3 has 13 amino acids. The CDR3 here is CATSERHQETQYF. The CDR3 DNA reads TGTGCCACCAGCGAGCGTCACCAAGAGACCCAGTACTTC.

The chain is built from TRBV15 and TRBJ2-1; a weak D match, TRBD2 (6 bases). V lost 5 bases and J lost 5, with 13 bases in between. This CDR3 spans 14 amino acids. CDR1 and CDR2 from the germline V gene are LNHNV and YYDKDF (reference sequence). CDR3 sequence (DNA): TGTGCCACCAGCCCCCGGAGGGGAGACAATGAGCAGTTCTTC. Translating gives CATSPRRGDNEQFF. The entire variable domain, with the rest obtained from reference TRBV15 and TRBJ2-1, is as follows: DAMVIQNPRYQVTQFGKPVTLSCSQTLNHNVMYWYQQKSSQAPKLLFHYYDKDFNNEADTPDNFQSRRPNTSFCFLDIRSPGLGDTAMYLCATSPRRGDNEQFFGPGTRLTVL.

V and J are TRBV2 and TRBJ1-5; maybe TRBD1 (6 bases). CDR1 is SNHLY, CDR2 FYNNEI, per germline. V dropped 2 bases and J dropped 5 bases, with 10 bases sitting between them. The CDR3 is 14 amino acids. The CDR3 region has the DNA TGTGCCAGCAGTGAAAGACAGGTAGATCAGCCCCAGCATTTT. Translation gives CASSERQVDQPQHF.

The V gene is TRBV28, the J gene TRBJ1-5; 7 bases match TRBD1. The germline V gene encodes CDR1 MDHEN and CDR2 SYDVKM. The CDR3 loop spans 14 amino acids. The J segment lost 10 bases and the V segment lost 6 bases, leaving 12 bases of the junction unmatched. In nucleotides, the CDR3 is TGTGCCAGCAGGTCGGGACAGCCAGTATCTCCCCAGCATTTT. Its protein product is CASRSGQPVSPQHF.

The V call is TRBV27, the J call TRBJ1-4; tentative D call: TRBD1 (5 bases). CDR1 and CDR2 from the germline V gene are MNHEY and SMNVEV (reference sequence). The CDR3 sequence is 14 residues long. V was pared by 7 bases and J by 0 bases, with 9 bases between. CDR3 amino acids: CASKGAATNEKLFF. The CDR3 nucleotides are TGTGCCAGCAAAGGGGCTGCAACTAATGAAAAACTGTTTTTT.

The CDR3, as DNA: TGTGCCAGCAGTGAAGCTGGACAGGTCTATGGCTACACCTTC. Protein sequence: CASSEAGQVYGYTF. The genes are TRBV2 and TRBJ1-2, with TRBD1 matching 7 bases. CDR3 length: 14 amino acids. In germline, CDR1 is SNHLY, CDR2 FYNNEI. The V gene end was trimmed by 0 bases and the J gene end by 4 bases; junction bases not matched to a gene: 2.

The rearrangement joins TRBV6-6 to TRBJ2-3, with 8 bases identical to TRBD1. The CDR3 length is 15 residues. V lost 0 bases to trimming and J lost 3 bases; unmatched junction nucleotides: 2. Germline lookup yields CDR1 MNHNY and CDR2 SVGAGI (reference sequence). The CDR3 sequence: CASSYSQGATDTQYF. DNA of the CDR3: TGTGCCAGCAGTTACTCCCAGGGGGCGACAGATACGCAGTATTTT.

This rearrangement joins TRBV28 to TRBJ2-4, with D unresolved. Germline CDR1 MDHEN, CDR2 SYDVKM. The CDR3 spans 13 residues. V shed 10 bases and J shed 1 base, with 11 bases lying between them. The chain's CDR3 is CATLQWAKNIQYF. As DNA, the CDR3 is TGTGCCACCCTACAGTGGGCCAAAAACATTCAGTACTTC.

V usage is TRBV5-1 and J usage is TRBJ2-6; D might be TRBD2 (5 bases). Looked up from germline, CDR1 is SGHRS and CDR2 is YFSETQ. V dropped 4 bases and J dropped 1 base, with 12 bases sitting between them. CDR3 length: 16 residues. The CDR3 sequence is CASSPTGWSGANVLTF. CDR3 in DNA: TGCGCCAGCAGCCCGACGGGGTGGTCTGGGGCCAACGTCCTGACTTTC.

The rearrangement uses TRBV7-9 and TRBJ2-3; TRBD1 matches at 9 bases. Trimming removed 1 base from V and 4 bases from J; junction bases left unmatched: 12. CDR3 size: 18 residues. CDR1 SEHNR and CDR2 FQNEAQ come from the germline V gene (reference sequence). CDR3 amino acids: CASSLGNWRTGDADTQYF. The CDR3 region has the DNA TGTGCCAGCAGCTTAGGAAATTGGCGGACAGGGGACGCAGATACGCAGTATTTT.

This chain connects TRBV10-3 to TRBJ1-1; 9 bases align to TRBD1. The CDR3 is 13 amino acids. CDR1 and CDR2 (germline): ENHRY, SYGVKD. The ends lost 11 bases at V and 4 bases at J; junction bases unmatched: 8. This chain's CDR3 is CAVRQGVVTEAFF. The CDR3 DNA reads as TGTGCCGTACGACAGGGGGTGGTCACTGAAGCTTTCTTT.

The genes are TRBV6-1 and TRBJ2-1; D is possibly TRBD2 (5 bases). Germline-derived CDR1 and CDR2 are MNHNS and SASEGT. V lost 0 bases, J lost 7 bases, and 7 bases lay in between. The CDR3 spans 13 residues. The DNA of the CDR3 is TGTGCCAGCAGTGAAGCGCGGAGGAATGAGCAGTTCTTC. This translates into CASSEARRNEQFF.

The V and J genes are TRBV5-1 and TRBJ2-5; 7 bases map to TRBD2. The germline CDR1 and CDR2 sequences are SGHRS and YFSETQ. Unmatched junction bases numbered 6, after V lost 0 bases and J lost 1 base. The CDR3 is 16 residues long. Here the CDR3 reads CASSLGPPSGQETQYF. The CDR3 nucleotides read TGCGCCAGCAGCTTGGGACCGCCTAGCGGCCAAGAGACCCAGTACTTC.

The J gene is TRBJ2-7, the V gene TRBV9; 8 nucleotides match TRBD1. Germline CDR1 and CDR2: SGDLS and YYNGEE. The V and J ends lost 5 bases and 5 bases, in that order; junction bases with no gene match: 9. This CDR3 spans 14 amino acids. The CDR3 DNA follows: TGTGCCAGCAGTAAAAAGGACAGGGTGGACGAGCAGTACTTC. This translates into CASSKKDRVDEQYF. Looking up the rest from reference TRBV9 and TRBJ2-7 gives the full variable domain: DSGVTQTPKHLITATGQRVTLRCSPRSGDLSVYWYQQSLDQGLQFLIQYYNGEERAKGNILERFSAQQFPDLHSELNLSSLELGDSALYFCASSKKDRVDEQYFGPGTRLTVT.

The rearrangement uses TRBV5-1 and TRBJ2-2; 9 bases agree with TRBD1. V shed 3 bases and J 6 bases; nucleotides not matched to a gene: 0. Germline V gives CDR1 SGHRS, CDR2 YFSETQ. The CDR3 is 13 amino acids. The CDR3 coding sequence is TGCGCCAGCAGCTGGACAGGGGCCGGGGAGCTGTTTTTT. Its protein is CASSWTGAGELFF.

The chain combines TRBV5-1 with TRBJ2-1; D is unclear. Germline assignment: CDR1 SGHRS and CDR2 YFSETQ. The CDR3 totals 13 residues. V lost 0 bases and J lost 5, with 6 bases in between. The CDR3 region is CASSLDINNEQFF. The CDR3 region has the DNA TGCGCCAGCAGCTTGGACATCAACAATGAGCAGTTCTTC.

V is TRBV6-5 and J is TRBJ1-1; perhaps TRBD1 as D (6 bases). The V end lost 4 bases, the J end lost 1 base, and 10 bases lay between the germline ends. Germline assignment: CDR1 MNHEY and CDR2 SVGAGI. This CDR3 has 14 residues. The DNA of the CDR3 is TGTGCCAGCAGTTTGATGACAGGGAACACTGAAGCTTTCTTT. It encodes CASSLMTGNTEAFF.

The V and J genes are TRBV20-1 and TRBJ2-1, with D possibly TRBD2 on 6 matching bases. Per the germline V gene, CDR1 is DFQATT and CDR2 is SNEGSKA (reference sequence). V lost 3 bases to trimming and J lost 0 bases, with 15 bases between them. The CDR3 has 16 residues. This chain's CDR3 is CSASQSAGISYNEQFF. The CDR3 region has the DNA TGCAGTGCTAGTCAATCTGCGGGAATCTCCTACAATGAGCAGTTCTTC.

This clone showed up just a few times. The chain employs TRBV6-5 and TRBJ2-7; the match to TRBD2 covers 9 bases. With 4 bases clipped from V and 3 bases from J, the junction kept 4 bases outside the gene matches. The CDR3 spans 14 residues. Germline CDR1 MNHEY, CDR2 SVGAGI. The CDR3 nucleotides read TGTGCCAGCAGTTTAGCGGGAGCACGCTACGAGCAGTACTTC. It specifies CASSLAGARYEQYF.

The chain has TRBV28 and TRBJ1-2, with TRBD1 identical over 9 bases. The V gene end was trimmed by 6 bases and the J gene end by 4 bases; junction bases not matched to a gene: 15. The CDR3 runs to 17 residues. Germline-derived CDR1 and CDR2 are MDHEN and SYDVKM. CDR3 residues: CASRRTGGLPTTYGYTF. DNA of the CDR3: TGTGCCAGCAGGCGAACAGGGGGCCTCCCCACAACCTATGGCTACACCTTC.

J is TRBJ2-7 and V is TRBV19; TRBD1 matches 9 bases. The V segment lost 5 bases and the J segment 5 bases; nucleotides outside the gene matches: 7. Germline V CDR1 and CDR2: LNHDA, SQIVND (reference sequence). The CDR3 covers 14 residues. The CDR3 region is CASSPRDRVDEQYF. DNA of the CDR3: TGTGCCAGTAGTCCCCGGGACAGGGTAGACGAGCAGTACTTC.

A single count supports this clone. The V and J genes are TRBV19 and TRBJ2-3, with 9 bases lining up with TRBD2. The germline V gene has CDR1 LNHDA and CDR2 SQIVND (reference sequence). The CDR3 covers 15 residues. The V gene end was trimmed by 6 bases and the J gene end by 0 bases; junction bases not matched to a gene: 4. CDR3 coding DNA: TGTGCCAGTAGATGGGCGGGAGGGAGCACAGATACGCAGTATTTT. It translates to CASRWAGGSTDTQYF. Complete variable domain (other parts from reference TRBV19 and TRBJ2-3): DGGITQSPKYLFRKEGQNVTLSCEQNLNHDAMYWYRQDPGQGLRLIYYSQIVNDFQKGDIAEGYSVSREKKESFPLTVTSAQKNPTAFYLCASRWAGGSTDTQYFGPGTRLTVL.

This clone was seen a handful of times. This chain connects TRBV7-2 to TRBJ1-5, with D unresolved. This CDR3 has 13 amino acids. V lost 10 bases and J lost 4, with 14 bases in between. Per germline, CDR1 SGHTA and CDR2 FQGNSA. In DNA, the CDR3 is TGTGCCACCCACCACCAGGCGAATCAGCCCCAGCATTTT. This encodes CATHHQANQPQHF.

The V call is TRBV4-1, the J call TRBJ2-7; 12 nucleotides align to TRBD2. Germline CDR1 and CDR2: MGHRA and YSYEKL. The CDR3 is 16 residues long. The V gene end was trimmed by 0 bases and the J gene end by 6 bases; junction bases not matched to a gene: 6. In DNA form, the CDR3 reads TGCGCCAGCAGCCAAGAGGGACTAGCGGGTTACCTCGAGCAGTACTTC. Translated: CASSQEGLAGYLEQYF.

The CDR3, as DNA: TGTGCCAGCAGCCAGACAGGGGCAAAGGGCACTGAAGCTTTCTTT. The encoded protein is CASSQTGAKGTEAFF. J is TRBJ1-1 and V is TRBV7-3; TRBD1 matches at 8 bases. This CDR3 has 15 residues. With V trimmed by 5 bases and J by 4 bases, 9 bases remained unmatched. CDR1 is SGHTA and CDR2 is FQGTGA in the germline V gene.

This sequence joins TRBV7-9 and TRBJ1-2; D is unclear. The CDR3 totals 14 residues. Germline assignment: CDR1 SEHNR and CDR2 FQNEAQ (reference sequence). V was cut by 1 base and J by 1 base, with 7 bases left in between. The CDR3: CASSLGADNYGYTF. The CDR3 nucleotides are TGTGCCAGCAGCTTAGGGGCCGATAACTATGGCTACACCTTC.